The entry below describes one TCR beta chain. This CDR3 is 17 amino acids long. The germline V gene has CDR1 LGHNA and CDR2 YNFKEQ. Trimming cost V 4 bases and J 1 base; bases outside gene matches: 10. The source of the sample is a study of OX40 agonist ivuxolimab in advanced cancers. Using immunoSEQ multiplex PCR, the repertoire was profiled, and TCRdb retains in-frame clones only, with some absent. The repertoire holds 71,000 or so clones, roughly 77% seen once, with 4.5% to 6% in the top ten. The chain links TRBV4-2 to TRBJ1-3, with 7 bases matching TRBD1. The receptor was isolated from an adult with an advanced solid tumor such as melanoma, head and neck, liver or kidney cancer. The source material was CD4+ or CD8+ T cells sorted from blood, sampled in a trial of the OX40 agonist ivuxolimab. In DNA form, the CDR3 reads TGTGCCAGCAGCCGGGAGAGGGACAGACAATCTGGAAACACCATATATTTT. Encoded protein: CASSRERDRQSGNTIYF.